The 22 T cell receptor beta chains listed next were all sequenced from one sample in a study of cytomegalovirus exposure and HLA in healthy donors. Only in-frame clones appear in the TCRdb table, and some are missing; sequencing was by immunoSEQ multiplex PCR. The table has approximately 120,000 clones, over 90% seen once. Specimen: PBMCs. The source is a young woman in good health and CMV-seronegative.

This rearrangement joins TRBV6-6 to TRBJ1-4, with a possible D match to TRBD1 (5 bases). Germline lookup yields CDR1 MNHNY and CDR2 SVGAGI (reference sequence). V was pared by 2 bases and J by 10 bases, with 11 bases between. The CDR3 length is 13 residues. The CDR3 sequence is CASSYRGVGKLFF. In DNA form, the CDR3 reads TGTGCCAGCAGTTACAGGGGCGTCGGAAAACTGTTTTTT.

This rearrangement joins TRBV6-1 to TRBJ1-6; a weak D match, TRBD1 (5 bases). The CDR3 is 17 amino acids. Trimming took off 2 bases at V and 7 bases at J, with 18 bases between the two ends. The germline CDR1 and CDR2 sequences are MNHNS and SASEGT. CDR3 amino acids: CASSELGQPRGNSPLHF. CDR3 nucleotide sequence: TGTGCCAGCAGTGAATTGGGGCAGCCGCGGGGGAATTCACCCCTCCACTTT.

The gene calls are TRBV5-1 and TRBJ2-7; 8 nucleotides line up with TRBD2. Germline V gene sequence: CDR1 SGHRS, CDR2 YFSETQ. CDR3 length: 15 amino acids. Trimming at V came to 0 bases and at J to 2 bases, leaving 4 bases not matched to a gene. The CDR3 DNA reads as TGCGCCAGCAGCTTGGATCTAGCGGGCACCTACGAGCAGTACTTC. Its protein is CASSLDLAGTYEQYF.

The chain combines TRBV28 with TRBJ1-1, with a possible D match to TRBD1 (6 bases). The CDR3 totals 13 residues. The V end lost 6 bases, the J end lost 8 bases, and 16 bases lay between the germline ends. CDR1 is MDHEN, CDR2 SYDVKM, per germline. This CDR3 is CASSRTQGLEAFF. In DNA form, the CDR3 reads TGTGCCAGCAGCCGAACTCAGGGGTTGGAAGCTTTCTTT.

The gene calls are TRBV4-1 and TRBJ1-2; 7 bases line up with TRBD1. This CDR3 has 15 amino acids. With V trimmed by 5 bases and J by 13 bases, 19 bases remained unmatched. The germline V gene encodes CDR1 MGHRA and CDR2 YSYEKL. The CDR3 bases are TGCGCCAGCAGCTCCCGACAGGGACCACGCTCGGGGAGCACCTTC. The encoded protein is CASSSRQGPRSGSTF.

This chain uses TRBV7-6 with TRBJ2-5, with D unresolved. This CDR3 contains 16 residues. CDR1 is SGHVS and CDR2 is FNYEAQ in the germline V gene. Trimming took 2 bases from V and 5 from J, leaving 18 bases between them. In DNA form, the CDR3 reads TGTGCCAGCAGCTTATTTGGTTACTTAACGACTGAGACCCAGTACTTC. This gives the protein CASSLFGYLTTETQYF.

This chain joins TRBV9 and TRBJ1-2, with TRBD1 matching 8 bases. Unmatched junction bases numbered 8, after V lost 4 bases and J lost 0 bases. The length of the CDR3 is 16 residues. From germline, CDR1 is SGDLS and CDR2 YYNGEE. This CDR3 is CASSTDREAPNYGYTF. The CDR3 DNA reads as TGTGCCAGCAGCACGGACAGGGAGGCCCCTAACTATGGCTACACCTTC.

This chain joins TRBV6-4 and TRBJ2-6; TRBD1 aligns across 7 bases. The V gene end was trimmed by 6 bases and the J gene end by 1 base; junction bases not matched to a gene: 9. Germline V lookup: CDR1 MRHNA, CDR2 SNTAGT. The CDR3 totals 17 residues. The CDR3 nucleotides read TGTGCCAGCAGCTTAGACAGGGTTACGTCTGGGGCCAACGTCCTGACTTTC. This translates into CASSLDRVTSGANVLTF.

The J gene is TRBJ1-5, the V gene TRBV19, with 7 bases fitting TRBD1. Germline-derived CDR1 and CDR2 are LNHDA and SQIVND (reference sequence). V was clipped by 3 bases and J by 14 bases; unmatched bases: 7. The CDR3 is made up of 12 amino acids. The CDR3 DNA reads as TGTGCCAGTAGTATGTGGGACAGAGGAAAGCATTTT. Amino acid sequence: CASSMWDRGKHF.

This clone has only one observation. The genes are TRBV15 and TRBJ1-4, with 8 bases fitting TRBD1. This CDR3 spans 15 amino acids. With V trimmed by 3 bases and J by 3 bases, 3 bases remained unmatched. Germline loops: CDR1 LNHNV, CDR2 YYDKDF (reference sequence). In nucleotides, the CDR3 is TGTGCCACCAGCAGGGACAGGGTGGCTAATGAAAAACTGTTTTTT. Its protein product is CATSRDRVANEKLFF.

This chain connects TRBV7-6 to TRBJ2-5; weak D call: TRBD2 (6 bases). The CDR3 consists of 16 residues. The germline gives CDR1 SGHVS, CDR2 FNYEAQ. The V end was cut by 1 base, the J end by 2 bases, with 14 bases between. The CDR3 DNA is TGTGCCAGCAGCTTAGGTTTGGGACTGGGACAAGAGACCCAGTACTTC. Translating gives CASSLGLGLGQETQYF.

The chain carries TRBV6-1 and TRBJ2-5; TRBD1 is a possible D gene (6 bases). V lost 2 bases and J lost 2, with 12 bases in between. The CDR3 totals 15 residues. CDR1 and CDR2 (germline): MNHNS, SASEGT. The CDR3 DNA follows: TGTGCCAGCAGTGAAAACTCAGGGGTGCAAGAGACCCAGTACTTC. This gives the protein CASSENSGVQETQYF.

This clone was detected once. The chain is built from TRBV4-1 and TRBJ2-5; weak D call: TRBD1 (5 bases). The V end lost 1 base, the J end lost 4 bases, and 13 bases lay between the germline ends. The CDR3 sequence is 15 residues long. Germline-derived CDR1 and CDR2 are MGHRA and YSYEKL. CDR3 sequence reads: CASSQGQKVGETQYF. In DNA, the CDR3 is TGCGCCAGCAGCCAAGGACAGAAAGTAGGAGAGACCCAGTACTTC.

The CDR3 loop reads CASSSAGTDTHGYTF. DNA for the CDR3: TGTGCCAGCAGTTCTGCCGGGACAGACACCCATGGCTACACCTTC. The chain uses TRBV28 and TRBJ1-2; 7 nucleotides align to TRBD1. Per germline, CDR1 MDHEN and CDR2 SYDVKM. The CDR3 runs 15 residues. The junction had 11 bases not matched to a gene; V was cut back by 4 bases and J by 6 bases.

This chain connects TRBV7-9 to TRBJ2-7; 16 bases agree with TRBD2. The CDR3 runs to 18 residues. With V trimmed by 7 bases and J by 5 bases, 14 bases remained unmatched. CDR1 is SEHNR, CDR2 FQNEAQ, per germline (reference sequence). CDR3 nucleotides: TGTGCCAGCACATGGGGACTAGCGGGAGGGCCTCTCGGGAACGAGCAGTACTTC. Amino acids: CASTWGLAGGPLGNEQYF.

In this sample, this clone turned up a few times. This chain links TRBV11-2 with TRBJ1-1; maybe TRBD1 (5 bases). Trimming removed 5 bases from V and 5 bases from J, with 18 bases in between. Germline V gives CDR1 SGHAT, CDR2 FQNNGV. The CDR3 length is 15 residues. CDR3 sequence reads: CASSPRQFLWTEAFF. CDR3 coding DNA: TGTGCCAGCAGCCCCCGACAGTTTCTCTGGACTGAAGCTTTCTTT.

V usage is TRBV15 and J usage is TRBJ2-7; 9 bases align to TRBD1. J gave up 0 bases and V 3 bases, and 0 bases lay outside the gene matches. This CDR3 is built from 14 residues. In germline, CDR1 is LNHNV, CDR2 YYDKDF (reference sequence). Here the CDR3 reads CATSRDRGSYEQYF. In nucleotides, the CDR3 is TGTGCCACCAGCAGGGACAGGGGCTCCTACGAGCAGTACTTC.

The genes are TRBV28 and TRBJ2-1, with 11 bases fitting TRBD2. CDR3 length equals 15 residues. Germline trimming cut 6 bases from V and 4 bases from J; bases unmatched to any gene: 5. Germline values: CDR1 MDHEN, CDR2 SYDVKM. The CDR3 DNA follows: TGTGCCAGCAGCACTAGCGGGAGAAGTTACAATGAGCAGTTCTTC. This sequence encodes CASSTSGRSYNEQFF. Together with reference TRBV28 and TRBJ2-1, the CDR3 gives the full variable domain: DVKVTQSSRYLVKRTGEKVFLECVQDMDHENMFWYRQDPGLGLRLIYFSYDVKMKEKGDIPEGYSVSREKKERFSLILESASTNQTSMYLCASSTSGRSYNEQFFGPGTRLTVL.

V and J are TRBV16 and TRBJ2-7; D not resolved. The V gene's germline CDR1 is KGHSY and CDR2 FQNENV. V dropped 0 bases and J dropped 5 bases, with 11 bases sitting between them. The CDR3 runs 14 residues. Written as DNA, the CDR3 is TGTGCCAGCAGCCAATCGCGGCCCATCCACGAGCAGTACTTC. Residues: CASSQSRPIHEQYF.

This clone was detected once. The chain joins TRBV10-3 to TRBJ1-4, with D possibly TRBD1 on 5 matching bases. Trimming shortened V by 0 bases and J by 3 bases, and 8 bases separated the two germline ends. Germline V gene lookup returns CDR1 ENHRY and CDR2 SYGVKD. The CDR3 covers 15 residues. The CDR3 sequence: CAISESWGSNEKLFF. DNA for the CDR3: TGTGCCATCAGTGAGTCCTGGGGCTCTAATGAAAAACTGTTTTTT.

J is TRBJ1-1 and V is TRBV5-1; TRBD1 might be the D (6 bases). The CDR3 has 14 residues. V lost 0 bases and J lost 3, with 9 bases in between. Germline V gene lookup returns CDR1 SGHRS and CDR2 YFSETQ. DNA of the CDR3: TGCGCCAGCAGCTTGGGTCCAGGGGACACTGAAGCTTTCTTT. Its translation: CASSLGPGDTEAFF.

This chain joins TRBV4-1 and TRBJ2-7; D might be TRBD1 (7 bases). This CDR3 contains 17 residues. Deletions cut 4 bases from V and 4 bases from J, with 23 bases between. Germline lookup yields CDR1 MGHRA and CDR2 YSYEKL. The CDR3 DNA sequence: TGCGCCAGCAGCCGGTCCAATCAGGCAGGGGGGTTTTACGAGCAGTACTTC. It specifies CASSRSNQAGGFYEQYF.